What follows are 24 T cell receptor beta chains derived from one specimen sequenced in a study of blood T cells in healthy people across ages. Using a J-beta primer mix together with a sample-barcoded 5' primer, a second PCR was run for about 6 to 11 cycles. TCRdb reprocessed the 5' RACE reads with MiXCR, giving one entry per CDR3 protein. The repertoire includes 600,000 to 800,000 distinct CDR3 sequences, approximately 21% of them detected once, and under 4% sits in the top ten. Source material: blood. Receptor source: a man in his 70s in good health.

The chain uses TRBV29-1 and TRBJ2-3; 7 bases are a match to TRBD1. The germline CDR1 and CDR2 sequences are SQVTM and ANQGSEA. The CDR3 runs to 14 residues. With V trimmed by 0 bases and J by 4 bases, 4 bases remained unmatched. The CDR3 DNA is TGCAGCGTTGAAGACAGGGGGAGTGCAGATACGCAGTATTTT. Translating it yields CSVEDRGSADTQYF.

As regards this clonotype: The missing conserved phenylalanine or tryptophan at the end of this CDR3 makes a read error likely. This chain links TRBV9 with TRBJ1-3; D unclear. V lost 1 base to trimming and J lost 0 bases, with 8 bases between them. Germline CDR1 and CDR2: SGDLS and YYNGEE. CDR3 size: 15 residues. The DNA of the CDR3 is TGTGCCAGCAGCGTATCTGGCAGCTCTGGAAACACCATATATCTT. Translation: CASSVSGSSGNTIYL.

This clonotype was observed a few times. The gene calls are TRBV4-1 and TRBJ1-3; a possible D gene is TRBD1 (6 bases). Trimming took 4 bases from V and 0 from J, leaving 16 bases between them. The CDR3 has 17 residues. Germline CDR1 is MGHRA and CDR2 is YSYEKL. The CDR3 loop is CASSPEGGANSGNTIYF. The CDR3 nucleotides read TGCGCCAGCAGCCCCGAGGGGGGGGCCAACTCTGGAAACACCATATATTTT.

This clonotype turned up a few times. The V call is TRBV6-1, the J call TRBJ2-4, with 7 nucleotides matching TRBD2. CDR1 and CDR2 from the germline V gene are MNHNS and SASEGT. The junction had 5 bases not matched to a gene; V was cut back by 6 bases and J by 9 bases. This CDR3 has 12 amino acids. Here the CDR3 reads CASRRESGIQYF. The CDR3 region has the DNA TGTGCCAGCAGGCGGGAGAGTGGCATTCAGTACTTC.

This clonotype came up many times. The chain carries TRBV6-5 and TRBJ2-5; D unclear. The CDR3 consists of 13 residues. V shed 2 bases and J shed 1 base, with 5 bases lying between them. Germline CDR1 MNHEY, CDR2 SVGAGI. CDR3 DNA sequence: TGTGCCAGCAGTTACCAGGCCCAAGAGACCCAGTACTTC. Its protein product is CASSYQAQETQYF.

This clonotype has a handful of counts. The CDR3 is CSARGGQGSRNTEAFF. DNA for the CDR3: TGCAGTGCTAGAGGGGGACAGGGGTCCAGGAACACTGAAGCTTTCTTT. V is TRBV20-1 and J is TRBJ1-1; 10 bases match TRBD1. With V trimmed by 1 base and J by 1 base, 6 bases remained unmatched. The CDR3 has 16 residues. Germline CDR1 DFQATT, CDR2 SNEGSKA (reference sequence).

The chain recombines TRBV7-6 with TRBJ1-1; possible D gene TRBD1, 5 bases. Between the trimmed V and J ends, which lost 6 bases and 1 base, there was a span of 12 bases. The CDR3 consists of 14 residues. Per the germline V gene, CDR1 is SGHVS and CDR2 is FNYEAQ. CDR3 coding DNA: TGTGCCAGCAGACCTTACACAGGGAACACTGAAGCTTTCTTT. Amino acids: CASRPYTGNTEAFF.

The chain combines TRBV12-3 or TRBV12-4 with TRBJ2-5, with 9 nucleotides matching TRBD2. The DNA matches TRBJ2-1 better at its end, which makes the J call doubtful. The CDR3 spans 15 residues. The DNA of the CDR3 is TGTGCCAGCAGACTTGGGACTAGCTATTACAATGAGCAGTTCTTC. Residues: CASRLGTSYYNEQFF.

V and J are TRBV3-1 and TRBJ2-7; D perhaps matches TRBD2 (6 bases). CDR1 is LGHDT and CDR2 is YNNKEL in the germline V gene (reference sequence). Trimming shortened V by 4 bases and J by 0 bases, and 13 bases separated the two germline ends. The CDR3 loop spans 15 amino acids. The CDR3 here is CASSLGGYASYEQYF. In nucleotides, the CDR3 is TGTGCCAGCAGCCTAGGAGGGTATGCCTCCTACGAGCAGTACTTC.

This sequence joins TRBV29-1 and TRBJ2-7; D unresolved. The CDR3 extends over 12 amino acids. Trimming pared 7 bases from V and 0 bases from J, leaving 10 bases between. Germline CDR1 and CDR2: SQVTM and ANQGSEA. CDR3 region: CSAWSSSYEQYF. CDR3 nucleotides: TGCAGCGCTTGGTCGAGCTCCTACGAGCAGTACTTC.

About this clonotype: At one boundary the junction diverges from the germline segment, which might be a read error. The CDR3 DNA sequence: TGTGCCAGCAGTTACTCTGTGGCAGACTACTCCTACAATGAGCAGTCCTTC. Its translation is CASSYSVADYSYNEQSF. V usage is TRBV6-2 or TRBV6-3 and J usage is TRBJ2-5, with a weak D call TRBD2 (5 bases). The CDR3 sequence is 17 residues long. Germline V lookup: CDR1 MNHEY, CDR2 SVGEGT.

The rearrangement uses TRBV10-3 and TRBJ2-1; maybe TRBD2 (7 bases). From germline, CDR1 is ENHRY and CDR2 SYGVKD. The CDR3 extends over 14 amino acids. V shed 5 bases and J shed 6 bases, with 14 bases lying between them. CDR3 DNA sequence: TGTGCCATCAGTTCCCAGGGGACTATCAATGAGCAGTTCTTC. Its protein product is CAISSQGTINEQFF.

This clonotype has more than one count but fewer than ten. This CDR3 reads CASSQRWPSYEQYF. CDR3 coding DNA: TGTGCCAGCAGCCAAAGGTGGCCTTCCTACGAGCAGTACTTC. The genes are TRBV7-2 and TRBJ2-7; D remains ambiguous. V lost 5 bases and J lost 1, with 12 bases in between. CDR1 and CDR2 (germline): SGHTA, FQGNSA. This CDR3 is built from 14 residues.

The chain is built from TRBV4-3 and TRBJ1-4, with D possibly being TRBD1 (5 bases). Germline V gene data show CDR1 as LGHNA and CDR2 as YSLEER. CDR3 length: 15 amino acids. Trimming took off 1 base at V and 8 bases at J, with 14 bases between the two ends. The CDR3 DNA reads as TGCGCCAGCAGCCAAGGGGTGTCAGGGACGGAAAAACTGTTTTTT. Amino acids: CASSQGVSGTEKLFF.

This clonotype was seen a handful of times. V and J are TRBV3-1 and TRBJ1-1; TRBD1 matches at 10 bases. The germline CDR1 and CDR2 sequences are LGHDT and YNNKEL (reference sequence). The CDR3 has 16 amino acids. With 4 bases clipped from V and 4 bases from J, the junction kept 9 bases outside the gene matches. The CDR3: CASSPMTGGRSTEAFF. The CDR3 nucleotides read TGTGCCAGCAGCCCTATGACAGGGGGCAGGAGCACTGAAGCTTTCTTT.

This clonotype has only a few counts. The V gene is TRBV20-1, the J gene TRBJ2-3, with D tentatively TRBD1 (6 bases). Germline values: CDR1 DFQATT, CDR2 SNEGSKA (reference sequence). CDR3 length: 13 residues. The CDR3 DNA reads as TGCAGCACTAACAGGGATGGCACAGATACGCAGTATTTT. It codes for CSTNRDGTDTQYF.

As DNA, the CDR3 is TGCAGTGCTAGTCCCGGGGGCACTAATGAAAAACTGTTTTTT. This encodes CSASPGGTNEKLFF. The V call is TRBV20-1, the J call TRBJ1-4; TRBD1 is a possible D gene (6 bases). This CDR3 contains 14 residues. With 3 bases removed from V and 2 bases from J, the gap between germline ends came to 10 bases. Germline CDR1 DFQATT, CDR2 SNEGSKA (reference sequence).

V gene TRBV12-3 or TRBV12-4 combines with J gene TRBJ2-3; either TRBD1 or TRBD2 may fit D (7 bases each). The V end lost 7 bases, the J end lost 4 bases, and 15 bases lay between the germline ends. This CDR3 comprises 14 residues. DNA of the CDR3: TGTGCCAGCAACCAGGGGGGGCGGTCAGATACGCAGTATTTT. Protein: CASNQGGRSDTQYF.

This clonotype was seen more than once but under ten times. This chain uses TRBV7-8 with TRBJ2-1; a weak D match, TRBD2 (5 bases). The CDR3 length is 15 residues. Germline V CDR1 and CDR2: SGHVS, FQNEAQ. V was cut by 3 bases and J by 9 bases, with 18 bases left in between. CDR3 sequence (DNA): TGTGCCAGCAGCTTCCGGGCCCTCCAAGGAGGTGAGCAGTTCTTC. Protein: CASSFRALQGGEQFF.

This chain joins TRBV29-1 and TRBJ2-5, with 10 positions matching TRBD2. TRBJ2-7 matches the DNA end more closely, so the J call is doubtful. CDR1 is SQVTM, CDR2 ANQGSEA, per germline. The CDR3 totals 16 residues. CDR3 nucleotide sequence: TGCAGCGTCGGGACCTTCCCTAGCGGGAGTCCCTACGAGCAGTACTTC. It translates to CSVGTFPSGSPYEQYF.

This chain connects TRBV20-1 to TRBJ2-1, with 10 bases fitting TRBD2. Germline CDR1 DFQATT, CDR2 SNEGSKA (reference sequence). The CDR3 is 16 amino acids. Germline trimming cut 6 bases from V and 3 bases from J; bases unmatched to any gene: 11. CDR3 in DNA: TGCAGTGCACCAGAGGGAGTAGCGGGGGGCTACAATGAGCAGTTCTTC. It encodes CSAPEGVAGGYNEQFF.

The chain recombines TRBV7-2 with TRBJ2-7; tentative D call: TRBD1 (5 bases). This CDR3 contains 13 residues. Germline lookup yields CDR1 SGHTA and CDR2 FQGNSA. V was pared by 5 bases and J by 2 bases, with 10 bases between. The CDR3: CASSIGVPYEQYF. In DNA form, the CDR3 reads TGTGCCAGCAGCATAGGGGTCCCCTACGAGCAGTACTTC.

This clonotype was counted once. This chain uses TRBV20-1 with TRBJ1-2, with D perhaps TRBD1 (6 bases). Between the trimmed V and J ends, which lost 2 bases and 2 bases, there was a span of 9 bases. The CDR3 loop spans 13 amino acids. Germline V lookup: CDR1 DFQATT, CDR2 SNEGSKA (reference sequence). The CDR3 reads CSARLRGNYGYTF. As DNA, the CDR3 is TGCAGTGCTAGATTAAGGGGGAACTATGGCTACACCTTC.

This clonotype appeared a few times. The chain uses TRBV25-1 and TRBJ2-5, with unresolved D. The J call may be wrong; the DNA end is better matched by TRBJ2-1. CDR3 length: 14 residues. In germline, CDR1 is MGHDK, CDR2 SYGVNS. CDR3 protein: CASSPPLSYNEQFF. The CDR3 coding sequence is TGTGCCAGCAGTCCACCTCTGTCCTACAATGAGCAGTTCTTC.